Included here is one T cell receptor (beta chain) sequence, with context. In its sample, this clonotype comes out as medium-sized (0.01 to 0.1%). What antigen it recognizes has not been identified. No much larger clone exists at a distance of one base, and base qualities are not known. These data are taken from a study. Instrument on record: Illumina MiSeq. Through fastp at Q25 and MiXCR, TCRdb rebuilt clones from the public reads, retaining in-frame beta chains. For every CDR3 protein sequence, its rows merge into one entry that carries the most common genes and DNA. For this sample the table gives about 740 distinct CDR3 sequences, of which under 8.5% were detected only once. The ten biggest clones cover 22% of the sample. The clonotype was recovered from a human donor with rheumatoid arthritis. Sequences were obtained from CD4+ T cells from synovial fluid.

The DNA is TGTGCCTGGAGTATCTCCTTGGGACGGAACAATCAGCCCCAGCATTTT. This gives the protein CAWSISLGRNNQPQHF. The rearrangement joined TRBV30 to TRBJ1-5; D gene: possibly TRBD1, on 5 matching bases. The CDR3 spans 16 residues, from the cysteine through the phenylalanine. Of all the DNA, just the CDR3 is kept, 48 bases in frame from base 1. V lost 2 bases and J lost 3 bases; the stretch between them is 17 bases long. Taken from the germline V gene (reference sequence), the CDR1 and CDR2 loops are GTSNPN and SVGIG.